The clone carrying this T cell receptor (beta chain) appeared once. These data come from a study of long-term antiretroviral therapy in people with HIV. An immunoSEQ assay, version v3.0, was performed at survey level. The protocol was immunoSEQ multiplex PCR, while the TCRdb copy is restricted to in-frame clones and leaves out a portion. Of 25,000 to 30,000 clones listed, 91% are singletons. Germline CDR1 and CDR2: SGHRS and YFSETQ. V was shortened by 4 bases and J by 3 bases, with 13 bases between the two germline ends. The CDR3 loop spans 14 amino acids. The chain carries TRBV5-1 and TRBJ1-2; tentatively, D is TRBD1 (6 bases). This specimen consisted of unsorted PBMCs, obtained 3.1 years after starting antiretroviral therapy. The sequence was collected from a man younger than 30 with HIV. CDR3 nucleotide sequence: TGCGCCAGCAGCCATTCAGGGGCCGACTATGGCTACACCTTC. This sequence encodes CASSHSGADYGYTF.